This TCR beta chain is drawn from a study of OX40 agonist ivuxolimab in advanced cancers. Overall study: Administration of intravenous ivuxolimab to patients occurred every 2 weeks at 0.01 to 10 mg/kg.

This clone was recorded only once. CDR3 length: 16 amino acids. Germline V gene lookup returns CDR1 SGHAT and CDR2 FQDESV (reference sequence). V was shortened by 5 bases and J by 2 bases, with 19 bases between the two germline ends. Blood sampling was done at baseline, cycle 4 day 1, and cycle 7 day 1. Sequencing was performed with immunoSEQ multiplex PCR; in TCRdb, only in-frame clones are kept and a portion is missing. The data hold some 83,000 clones, with about 89% observed a single time. Material: CD4+ or CD8+ T cells sorted from blood, obtained in a trial of the OX40 agonist ivuxolimab. The genes are TRBV11-1 and TRBJ2-7; D perhaps matches TRBD2 (6 bases). The source of this sequence is an adult with an advanced solid tumor such as melanoma, head and neck, liver or kidney cancer. This CDR3 is CASSATSRGSPYEQYF. CDR3 in DNA: TGTGCCAGCAGCGCGACGTCCCGGGGGAGTCCCTACGAGCAGTACTTC.